This paragraph covers one T cell receptor (beta chain) sequence. This clone has a handful of counts. Its antigen remains undetermined. No per-base quality is available; no much larger clone lies one base away. The data were obtained in a study of beta chain features in type 1 diabetes (dated by TCRdb to the late 2010s). Describing the broader study: No differences in mean age, gender distribution, total cell number or subset yield were found between patients and healthy donors. A total of about 100,000,000 sorted cells were examined across all samples, and RNA yield correlated strongly with the number of cells per subset. In the study, recently diagnosed type 1 diabetes patients and matched healthy donors were compared on the TCRB repertoires of their sorted circulating CD4+ T cell subsets. Naive and central memory subsets were obtained from all 28 donors, but regulatory and stem cell-like memory subsets were isolated from only 8 patients and about 8 healthy donors.

Each donor gave one peripheral blood draw, averaging approximately 120 mL, which was collected into heparinised tubes. A BD FACSAria II and a panel including CD45RO, CCR7, CD25, CD127, CD95 and CD27 were used to sort naive, central memory, regulatory and stem cell-like memory CD4+ T cells. A purity above 95% was achieved for all sorted populations. PBMCs were isolated right away by Lymphoprep density gradient centrifugation and were stained directly, without culture. So that batch effects would be minimized, each experiment stained and sorted samples in pairs, pairing one healthy donor with one patient. From its cysteine to its phenylalanine, the CDR3 spans 16 amino acids. Just CDR3 DNA is preserved here, 48 bases in frame from base 1. CDR1 and CDR2 are read off the germline V gene as SGHTA and FQGTGA. V lost 1 base and J lost 2 bases; the stretch between them is 12 bases long. The High Capacity cDNA Reverse Transcription Kit was used to reverse transcribe all of the isolated RNA, meaning that expressed TCRB transcripts were what got sequenced. Deep immunoSEQ sequencing was performed on naive, central memory and regulatory T cell samples, with an average of around 3.5 million total reads per sample. After sorted cells were lysed in RLT buffer, RNA was extracted with DNase-treated RNeasy Micro or Mini kits, with the choice depending on cell number. Each cell subset was processed on its own to prevent cross-contamination, while patient and healthy donor samples were processed together. TCRB sequences were amplified from cDNA with the immunoSEQ multiplex PCR, producing 87-bp fragments spanning the CDR3 region. The amplicons were sequenced using the Illumina HiSeq platform. The original pipeline was this. Synthetic template baselines were used to correct PCR bias computationally, reads within Hamming distance 2 were collapsed, and singletons that could not be merged were discarded. Reads were aligned against IMGT to assign V, D and J genes, CDR3 length and insertions or deletions at six rearrangement sites. Within each subset, clonotype counts were normalized to sorted cell number, and only after that were true diversity and Gini coefficients computed with the tcR R package. The overlap coefficient, calculated on TCRB nucleotide sequences, was used to measure repertoire sharing. Entries here come from immuneACCESS through TCRdb and include only in-frame sequences with V and J called. Some clones fail to appear in such tables; in the studies checked, an unresolved V gene covers under half of the shortfall, and the cause of the remainder is unknown. That table is the source of V, J and clone size, and D and trimming were worked out from the DNA. The sample profile shows almost 350,000 clones; under 8.5% of them were found once. Of the sample, approximately 0.47% is held by the ten largest clones.

The study at large found these results: Fewer insertions and more nucleotide deletions at VDJ recombination sites were observed in patients with type 1 diabetes, implying thymic rearrangement abnormalities. Naive, central memory and regulatory TCRB repertoires appeared to be more similar among patients than among healthy donors. A moderate but significant shortening of TCRB CDR3 length was observed in type 1 diabetes patients in all four CD4+ subsets. Because small numbers of individuals were included in the HLA sub-analyses, any influence of HLA type on TCRB rearrangement was left unresolved. Sequencing cDNA rather than genomic DNA could over-represent highly expressing activated cells, although activation and CD3 levels did not differ between groups. PCR might favor shorter templates, but patient and control samples were amplified and corrected together, so any skew would affect both groups equally.

Material for sequencing was central memory CD4+ T cells from blood. The rearrangement combines TRBV7-3 with TRBJ1-5; the D gene is perhaps TRBD1, from 6 matching bases. The source is a woman younger than 35 in good health. The DNA is TGTGCCAGCAGCTTAATAGGGGGTTCTGGCAATCAGCCCCAGCATTTT. It encodes CASSLIGGSGNQPQHF.